The 8 T cell receptor beta chains listed next were all sequenced from one sample in a study of cytomegalovirus exposure and HLA in healthy donors. The PCR had 60 Vbeta and 13 Jbeta primers. The method was immunoSEQ multiplex PCR; TCRdb's version includes in-frame clones alone and lacks a portion of them. The table shows roughly 200,000 clones, with 60% to 80% occurring only once. What was sequenced was PBMCs. The source is a woman aged 25-40 years in good health and CMV-seropositive.

The V and J genes are TRBV2 and TRBJ1-2; TRBD1 might be the D (5 bases). The CDR3 has 13 residues. Trimming cost V 7 bases and J 4 bases, with 13 bases left between them. Germline V gives CDR1 SNHLY, CDR2 FYNNEI. As DNA, the CDR3 is TGTGCCAGCACTGGACCCGGGGGCTATGGCTACACCTTC. Its protein is CASTGPGGYGYTF.

The chain couples TRBV7-6 to TRBJ2-5; maybe TRBD2 (5 bases). Looked up from germline, CDR1 is SGHVS and CDR2 is FNYEAQ. The V and J ends lost 6 bases and 2 bases respectively, with 13 bases between them. The CDR3 runs to 14 residues. The CDR3 loop is CASSRTGIQETQYF. CDR3 DNA: TGTGCCAGCAGTCGAACCGGGATTCAAGAGACCCAGTACTTC. Full variable domain (remainder filled in from reference TRBV7-6 and TRBJ2-5): GAGVSQSPRYKVTKRGQDVALRCDPISGHVSLYWYRQALGQGPEFLTYFNYEAQQDKSGLPNDRFSAERPEGSISTLTIQRTEQRDSAMYRCASSRTGIQETQYFGPGTRLLVL.

The V call is TRBV11-3, the J call TRBJ2-5; possibly TRBD2 for D (6 bases). V lost 0 bases and J 1 base, leaving 15 bases between the germline ends. The length of the CDR3 is 17 residues. Germline values: CDR1 SGHNT, CDR2 YENEEA. This CDR3 is CASSLDREEGLQETQYF. The CDR3 DNA sequence: TGTGCCAGCAGCTTAGATCGAGAGGAGGGCCTCCAAGAGACCCAGTACTTC.

The chain joins TRBV7-9 to TRBJ1-1, with 8 positions matching TRBD1. Trimming cost V 5 bases and J 8 bases; bases outside gene matches: 7. The CDR3 has 13 amino acids. Germline V CDR1 and CDR2: SEHNR, FQNEAQ (reference sequence). The DNA of the CDR3 is TGTGCCAGCAGCATAAGGACAGGGCGCGAAGCTTTCTTT. It yields the protein CASSIRTGREAFF.

The rearrangement links TRBV4-1 to TRBJ2-5, with 7 bases lining up with TRBD1. Germline CDR1 is MGHRA and CDR2 is YSYEKL. The CDR3 loop spans 15 amino acids. V lost 0 bases and J lost 2; bases outside the gene matches: 3. CDR3 bases: TGCGCCAGCAGCCAAGATTGGGGACAGCAAGAGACCCAGTACTTC. It is translated as CASSQDWGQQETQYF.

The CDR3 sequence is CASSLAEQGLIGEAFF. The CDR3 DNA reads TGCGCCAGCAGCTTGGCCGAACAGGGGTTGATAGGTGAAGCTTTCTTT. J is TRBJ1-1 and V is TRBV5-1, with 7 bases fitting TRBD1. Unmatched junction bases numbered 12, after V lost 0 bases and J lost 7 bases. This CDR3 has 16 residues. Looked up from germline, CDR1 is SGHRS and CDR2 is YFSETQ.

The J gene is TRBJ1-6, the V gene TRBV2; no definite D call. The ends were cut back, 3 bases at V and 6 bases at J, with 9 bases in the middle. The germline V gene encodes CDR1 SNHLY and CDR2 FYNNEI. The CDR3 contains 14 residues. The CDR3 here is CASSELQSNSPLHF. The CDR3 bases are TGTGCCAGCAGTGAGTTACAGTCTAATTCACCCCTCCACTTT.

This clone came up once. V and J are TRBV19 and TRBJ2-7; 8 nucleotides match TRBD1. Per the germline V gene, CDR1 is LNHDA and CDR2 is SQIVND (reference sequence). V was clipped by 4 bases and J by 3 bases; unmatched bases: 8. This CDR3 spans 15 amino acids. CDR3 coding DNA: TGTGCCAGTAGTACCGTGGGACAGGTTGGCTACGAGCAGTACTTC. Its translation: CASSTVGQVGYEQYF.